The rows below give T cell receptor beta chains drawn from one sample of a study of shared clonotypes between healthy human individuals. The data were produced by immunoSEQ multiplex PCR, yet TCRdb's version contains in-frame clones alone and is incomplete. The sample has nearly 500,000 clones; approximately 80% are singletons. Sequencing was done on a sample of PBMCs. Receptors were obtained from a woman aged 40-49 years in good health. Some clones in this sample may be carry-over from other donors' samples. The CDR3 runs from the conserved cysteine through the conserved F or W. The D gene is left open where the match is weak. Part of the rows lack a size; the others show once, few, many or a class for expanded clones.

TRBD2	TRBV5-4	-	TRBJ2-4	CASSWTSGRAGNIQYF	TGTGCCAGCAGCTGGACTAGCGGGAGGGCCGGAAACATTCAGTACTTC
TRBD1	TRBV28	few	TRBJ2-7	CASSLSPGQGYEQYF	TGTGCCAGCAGTTTATCTCCGGGACAGGGGTACGAGCAGTACTTC
-	TRBV10-2	-	TRBJ1-2	CASSESDRDTLKYGYTF	TGCGCCAGCAGTGAGTCCGATAGGGACACGCTAAAGTATGGCTACACCTTC
-	TRBV30	-	TRBJ1-1	CAWSIGKNTEAFF	TGTGCCTGGAGCATCGGGAAGAACACTGAAGCTTTCTTT
-	TRBV29-1	many	TRBJ1-5	CSVAGVDPNQPQHF	TGCAGCGTTGCAGGGGTAGACCCCAATCAGCCCCAGCATTTT
TRBD1	TRBV19	-	TRBJ2-2	CASSEQGTGELFF	TGTGCCAGTAGTGAACAGGGGACCGGGGAGCTGTTTTTT
TRBD2	TRBV25-1	-	TRBJ2-3	CASSSGRGGSTDTQYF	TGTGCCAGCAGCAGTGGGAGGGGTGGTAGCACAGATACGCAGTATTTT
TRBD1	TRBV27	few	TRBJ2-1	CASSMGQGEGEQFF	TGTGCCAGCAGTATGGGACAGGGGGAAGGGGAGCAGTTCTTC
TRBD2	TRBV10-1	few	TRBJ2-3	CASSDPTSGTDTQYF	TGCGCCAGCAGTGATCCGACTAGCGGGACAGATACGCAGTATTTT
TRBD1	TRBV19	-	TRBJ1-4	CASSNTGGVEKLFF	TGTGCCAGTAGTAACACAGGGGGCGTTGAAAAACTGTTTTTT
-	TRBV5-1	medium-sized	TRBJ2-7	CASSSDSHYEQYF	TGCGCCAGCAGCTCGGACAGTCACTACGAGCAGTACTTC
TRBD1	TRBV30	once	TRBJ2-7	CAWSGAGGPRQYF	TGTGCCTGGAGTGGGGCAGGGGGACCGCGGCAGTACTTC
-	TRBV5-1	-	TRBJ1-5	CASSTEVNQPQHF	TGCGCCAGCAGCACGGAAGTCAATCAGCCCCAGCATTTT
-	TRBV7-3	-	TRBJ2-1	CASSFNGNSYNEQFF	TGTGCCAGCAGCTTTAACGGGAACTCCTACAATGAGCAGTTCTTC
TRBD2	TRBV7-9	-	TRBJ2-2	CASSSHGLAGVTGELFF	TGCGCCAGCAGCTCACACGGACTAGCGGGAGTTACCGGGGAGCTGTTTTTT
-	TRBV27	once	TRBJ2-1	CASSLEKSYNEQFF	TGTGCCAGCAGTCTAGAGAAGTCCTACAATGAGCAGTTCTTC
TRBD2	TRBV5-6	-	TRBJ2-1	CASSLISTSAYNEQFF	TGTGCCAGCAGCTTGATCTCGACTAGCGCTTACAATGAGCAGTTCTTC
-	TRBV6-5	many	TRBJ2-7	CASSYSTGPQYF	TGTGCCAGCAGTTACTCGACGGGTCCGCAGTACTTC
TRBD2	TRBV6-6	few	TRBJ2-6	CASRKWEGTGANVLTF	TGTGCCAGCAGGAAATGGGAGGGGACTGGGGCCAACGTCCTGACTTTC
TRBD1	TRBV6-1	-	TRBJ1-1	CASGKAGGNTEAFF	TGTGCCAGCGGAAAGGCAGGGGGGAACACTGAAGCTTTCTTT
TRBD2	TRBV28	-	TRBJ2-7	CASSSLAGGPIYEQYF	TGTGCCAGCAGTTCCTTAGCGGGAGGGCCTATTTACGAGCAGTACTTC
-	TRBV5-1	-	TRBJ2-1	CASSLVVNGGGNEQFF	TGCGCCAGCAGCTTGGTAGTTAACGGAGGGGGAAATGAGCAGTTCTTC
-	TRBV5-1	-	TRBJ1-1	CASSLQPGTEAFF	TGCGCCAGCAGCTTGCAGCCGGGCACTGAAGCTTTCTTT
TRBD1	TRBV28	-	TRBJ1-2	CASSSPGTVYGYTF	TGTGCCAGCAGTTCCCCCGGGACAGTCTATGGCTACACCTTC
-	TRBV29-1	-	TRBJ1-4	CSVSAGDEKLFF	TGCAGCGTTTCGGCAGGGGACGAAAAACTGTTTTTT
-	TRBV15	-	TRBJ2-1	CATSRPRDEQFF	TGTGCCACCAGCAGGCCTAGAGATGAGCAGTTCTTC
-	TRBV19	-	TRBJ2-7	CASSISALGSYEQYF	TGTGCCAGTAGTATATCTGCGCTAGGCTCCTACGAGCAGTACTTC
-	TRBV19	-	TRBJ2-5	CASSIQGPQETQYF	TGTGCCAGTAGTATCCAGGGGCCTCAAGAGACCCAGTACTTC
-	TRBV30	-	TRBJ1-5	CAWSIRGGRPQHF	TGTGCCTGGAGCATCCGTGGGGGAAGGCCCCAGCATTTT
TRBD2	TRBV11-2	-	TRBJ2-1	CASSSALAADSYNEQFF	TGTGCCAGCAGCTCCGCCCTAGCGGCCGATTCCTACAATGAGCAGTTCTTC
-	TRBV5-1	-	TRBJ2-2	CASSPLQTTGELFF	TGCGCCAGCAGCCCTCTGCAAACCACCGGGGAGCTGTTTTTT
-	TRBV28	few	TRBJ1-1	CASSITWENTEAFF	TGTGCCAGCAGTATTACGTGGGAGAACACTGAAGCTTTCTTT
TRBD1	TRBV6-5	-	TRBJ2-7	CASSFRQGGYEQYF	TGTGCCAGCAGTTTTCGACAGGGGGGCTACGAGCAGTACTTC
TRBD1	TRBV19	few	TRBJ1-5	CATRDRGFPYSNQPQHF	TGTGCCACCCGGGACAGGGGGTTTCCATATAGCAATCAGCCCCAGCATTTT
-	TRBV7-6	once	TRBJ1-1	CASSLGQRSSTEAFF	TGTGCCAGCAGCTTAGGTCAGCGTTCATCCACTGAAGCTTTCTTT
TRBD2	TRBV5-4	-	TRBJ2-1	CASSLGGAGGGNEQFF	TGTGCCAGCAGCCTCGGAGGGGCGGGAGGAGGCAATGAGCAGTTCTTC
-	TRBV29-1	-	TRBJ2-7	CSVESNSYEQYF	TGCAGCGTTGAGTCCAATTCCTACGAGCAGTACTTC
TRBD1	TRBV25-1	once	TRBJ1-1	CASSKSGTGDEAFF	TGTGCCAGCAGTAAATCCGGGACAGGTGATGAAGCTTTCTTT
-	TRBV27	-	TRBJ2-7	CASSLTQMSSYEQYF	TGTGCCAGCAGTTTAACACAGATGAGCTCCTACGAGCAGTACTTC
TRBD2	TRBV5-1	-	TRBJ2-7	CASSSGTSGGGEQYF	TGCGCCAGCAGCTCCGGGACTAGCGGAGGGGGGGAGCAGTACTTC
-	TRBV28	-	TRBJ2-5	CASSSGRYQETQYF	TGTGCCAGCAGCTCTGGACGGTACCAAGAGACCCAGTACTTC
-	TRBV7-9	-	TRBJ1-5	CASSPMSSQNQPQHF	TGTGCCAGCAGCCCCATGTCAAGCCAAAATCAGCCCCAGCATTTT
-	TRBV21-1	-	TRBJ2-7	CASSDALFNRDRGLYEQYF	TGTGCCAGCAGCGATGCCCTTTTTAACCGGGACAGGGGGTTGTACGAGCAGTACTTC
-	TRBV28	once	TRBJ1-4	CASSLKSALDEKLFF	TGTGCCAGCAGTTTAAAGAGCGCGTTGGATGAAAAACTGTTTTTT
-	TRBV18	-	TRBJ1-1	CASSPGQVDTGAFF	TGTGCCAGCTCACCAGGACAAGTCGATACTGGGGCTTTCTTT
-	TRBV6-1	-	TRBJ1-2	CASRRASNPSGYTF	TGTGCCAGCAGAAGGGCGAGTAACCCCTCTGGCTACACCTTC
-	TRBV7-2	-	TRBJ1-3	CASSPRGGTGNTIYF	TGTGCCAGCAGCCCCCGGGGTGGGACTGGAAACACCATATATTTT
-	TRBV2	-	TRBJ2-1	CASSGTGDQFF	TGTGCCAGCAGTGGCACGGGAGATCAGTTCTTC
-	TRBV25-1	-	TRBJ2-4	CASSEGNTDIQYF	TGTGCCAGCAGTGAGGGGAACACGGACATTCAGTACTTC